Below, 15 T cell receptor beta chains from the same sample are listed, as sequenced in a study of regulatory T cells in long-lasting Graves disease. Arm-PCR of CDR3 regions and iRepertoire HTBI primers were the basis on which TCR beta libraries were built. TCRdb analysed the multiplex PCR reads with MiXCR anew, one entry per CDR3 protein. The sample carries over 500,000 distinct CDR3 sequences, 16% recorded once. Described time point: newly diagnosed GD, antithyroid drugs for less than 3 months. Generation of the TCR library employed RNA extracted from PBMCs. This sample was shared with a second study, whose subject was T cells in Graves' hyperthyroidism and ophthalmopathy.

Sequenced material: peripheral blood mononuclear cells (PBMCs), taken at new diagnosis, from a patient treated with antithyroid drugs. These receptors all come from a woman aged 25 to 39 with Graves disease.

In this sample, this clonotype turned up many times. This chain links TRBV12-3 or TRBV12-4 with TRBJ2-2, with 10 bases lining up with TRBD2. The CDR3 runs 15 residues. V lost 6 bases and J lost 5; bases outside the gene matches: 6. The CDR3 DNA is TGTGCCAGCAGGCTAGCGGGAGTAGGGACCGGGGAGCTGTTTTTT. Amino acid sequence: CASRLAGVGTGELFF.

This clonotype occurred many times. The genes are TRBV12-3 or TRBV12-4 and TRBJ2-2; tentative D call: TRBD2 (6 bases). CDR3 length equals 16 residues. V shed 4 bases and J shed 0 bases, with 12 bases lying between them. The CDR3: CASSWGTPANTGELFF. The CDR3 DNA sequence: TGTGCCAGCAGTTGGGGGACTCCCGCGAACACCGGGGAGCTGTTTTTT.

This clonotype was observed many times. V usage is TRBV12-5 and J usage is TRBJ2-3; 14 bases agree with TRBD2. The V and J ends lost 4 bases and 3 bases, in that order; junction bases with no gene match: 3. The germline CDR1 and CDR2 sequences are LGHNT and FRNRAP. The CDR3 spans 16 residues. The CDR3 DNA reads TGTGCTAGTGGTTCGGGGACTAGCGGGAGTACAGATACGCAGTATTTT. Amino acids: CASGSGTSGSTDTQYF. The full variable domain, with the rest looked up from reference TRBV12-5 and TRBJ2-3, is DARVTQTPRHKVTEMGQEVTMRCQPILGHNTVFWYRQTMMQGLELLAYFRNRAPLDDSGMPKDRFSAEMPDATLATLKIQPSEPRDSAVYFCASGSGTSGSTDTQYFGPGTRLTVL.

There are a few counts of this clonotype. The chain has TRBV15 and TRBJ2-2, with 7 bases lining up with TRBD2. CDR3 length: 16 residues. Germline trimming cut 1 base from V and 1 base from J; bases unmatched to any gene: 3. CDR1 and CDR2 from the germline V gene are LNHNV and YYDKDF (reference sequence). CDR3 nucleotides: TGTGCCACCAGCAGAGGGAGCGGGGTGAACACCGGGGAGCTGTTTTTT. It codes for CATSRGSGVNTGELFF. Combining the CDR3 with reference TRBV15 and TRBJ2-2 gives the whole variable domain DAMVIQNPRYQVTQFGKPVTLSCSQTLNHNVMYWYQQKSSQAPKLLFHYYDKDFNNEADTPDNFQSRRPNTSFCFLDIRSPGLGDTAMYLCATSRGSGVNTGELFFGEGSRLTVL.

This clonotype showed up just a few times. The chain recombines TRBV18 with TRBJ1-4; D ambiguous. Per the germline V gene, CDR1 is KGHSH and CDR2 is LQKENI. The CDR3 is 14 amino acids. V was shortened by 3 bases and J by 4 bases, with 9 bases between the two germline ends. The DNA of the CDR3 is TGTGCCAGCTCACCTCGCCAGAGTAATGAAAAACTGTTTTTT. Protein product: CASSPRQSNEKLFF.

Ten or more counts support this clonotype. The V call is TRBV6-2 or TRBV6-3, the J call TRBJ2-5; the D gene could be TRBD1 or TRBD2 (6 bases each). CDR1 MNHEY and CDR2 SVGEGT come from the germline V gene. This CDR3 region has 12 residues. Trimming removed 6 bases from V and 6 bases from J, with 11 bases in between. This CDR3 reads CASREGGQTQYF. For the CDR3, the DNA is TGTGCCAGCAGGGAGGGGGGCCAGACCCAGTACTTC.

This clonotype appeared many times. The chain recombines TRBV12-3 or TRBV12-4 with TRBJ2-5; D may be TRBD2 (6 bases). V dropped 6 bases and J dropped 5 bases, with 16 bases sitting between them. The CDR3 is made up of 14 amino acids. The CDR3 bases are TGTGCCAGCAGCCATCCGGGGACTTTGGAGACCCAGTACTTC. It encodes CASSHPGTLETQYF.

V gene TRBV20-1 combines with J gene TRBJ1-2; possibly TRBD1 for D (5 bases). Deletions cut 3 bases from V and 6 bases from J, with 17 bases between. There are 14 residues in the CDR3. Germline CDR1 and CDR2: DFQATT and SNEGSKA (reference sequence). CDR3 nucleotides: TGCAGTGCTAGCGTCCCTCCAGGGACCAATGGCTACACCTTC. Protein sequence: CSASVPPGTNGYTF.

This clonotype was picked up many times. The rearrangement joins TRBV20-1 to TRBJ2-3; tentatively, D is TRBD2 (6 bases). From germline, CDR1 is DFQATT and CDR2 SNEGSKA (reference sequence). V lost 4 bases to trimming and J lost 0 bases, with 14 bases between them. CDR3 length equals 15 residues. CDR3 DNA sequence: TGCAGTGCTAAACGAGGAGCGGGCAGCACAGATACGCAGTATTTT. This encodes CSAKRGAGSTDTQYF.

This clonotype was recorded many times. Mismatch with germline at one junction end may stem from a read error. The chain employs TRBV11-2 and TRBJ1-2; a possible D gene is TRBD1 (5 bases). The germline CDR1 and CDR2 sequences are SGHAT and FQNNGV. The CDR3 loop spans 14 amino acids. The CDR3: CASRKLDTNYGYTF. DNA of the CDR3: TGTGCCAGCCGAAAATTGGACACTAATTATGGCTACACCTTC.

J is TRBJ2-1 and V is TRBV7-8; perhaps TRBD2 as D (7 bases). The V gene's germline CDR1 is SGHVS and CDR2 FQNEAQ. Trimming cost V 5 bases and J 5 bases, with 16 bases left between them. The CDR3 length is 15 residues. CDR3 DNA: TGTGCCAGCAGCCGAAGGGGGGACTACAACAATGAGCAGTTCTTC. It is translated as CASSRRGDYNNEQFF.

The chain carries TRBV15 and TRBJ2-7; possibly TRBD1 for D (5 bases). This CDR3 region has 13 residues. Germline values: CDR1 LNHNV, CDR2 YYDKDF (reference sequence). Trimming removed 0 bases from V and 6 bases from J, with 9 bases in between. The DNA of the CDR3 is TGTGCCACCAGCAGAGACAGGGATTCCGAGCAGTACTTC. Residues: CATSRDRDSEQYF.

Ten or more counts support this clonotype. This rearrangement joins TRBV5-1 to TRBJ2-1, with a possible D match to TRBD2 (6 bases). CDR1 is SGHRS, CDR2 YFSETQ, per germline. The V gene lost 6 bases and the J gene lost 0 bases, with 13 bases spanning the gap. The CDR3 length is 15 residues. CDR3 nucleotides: TGCGCCAGCAACCCGGACGGGAGCTCCTACAATGAGCAGTTCTTC. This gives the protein CASNPDGSSYNEQFF. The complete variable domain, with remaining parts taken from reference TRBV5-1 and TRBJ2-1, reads KAGVTQTPRYLIKTRGQQVTLSCSPISGHRSVSWYQQTPGQGLQFLFEYFSETQRNKGNFPGRFSGRQFSNSRSEMNVSTLELGDSALYLCASNPDGSSYNEQFFGPGTRLTVL.

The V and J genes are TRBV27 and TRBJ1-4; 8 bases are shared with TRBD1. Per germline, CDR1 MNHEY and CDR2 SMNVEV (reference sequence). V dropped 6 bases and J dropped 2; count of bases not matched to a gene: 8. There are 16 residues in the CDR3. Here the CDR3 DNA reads TGTGCCAGCAGAAAAACCCAGGGGGCCACTAATGAAAAACTGTTTTTT. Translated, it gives CASRKTQGATNEKLFF.

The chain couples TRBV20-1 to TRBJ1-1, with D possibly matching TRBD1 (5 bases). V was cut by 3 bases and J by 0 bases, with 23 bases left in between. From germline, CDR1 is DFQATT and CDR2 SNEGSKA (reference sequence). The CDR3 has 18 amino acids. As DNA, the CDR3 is TGCAGTGCTAGCTCCTGGCAGGGCGTGGGGTACATGAACACTGAAGCTTTCTTT. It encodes CSASSWQGVGYMNTEAFF.